This T cell receptor beta chain was recovered during a study of T cells in Graves' hyperthyroidism and ophthalmopathy. Overall study results and limits: Researchers report that a 13 V-J model separated ophthalmopathy from stable hyperthyroidism. Most clonotypes that expanded in the thyroid above 0.001 also showed up in blood. Before onset, ophthalmopathy was predicted by the model a median approximately 6.5 months earlier.

Points on this clonotype: As yet, its antigen is unknown.

Lactation, pregnancy, other autoimmune disease or uncontrolled infection excluded patients. Amplified TCR beta CDR3 regions derived from RNA transcripts. A set of HTBI primers served as the primers for a first-round RT-PCR of the TCR CDR3. TCRdb reprocessed the multiplex PCR reads via MiXCR and lists one record per CDR3 protein. The sample has around 660,000 distinct CDR3 sequences, just under 45% seen once. The junction had 8 bases not matched to a gene; V was cut back by 4 bases and J by 3 bases. The CDR3 runs to 15 residues. CDR1 and CDR2 (germline): SGDLS, YYNGEE. Specimen: peripheral blood or thyroid tissue (not recorded which). The chain recombines TRBV9 with TRBJ2-7, with 9 bases aligning to TRBD1. The sequence was collected from an adult man with Graves' disease, either hyperthyroidism or ophthalmopathy (not recorded which). The CDR3 DNA sequence: TGTGCCAGCAGCTCCCGGACAGGGGCAGGCTACGAGCAGTACTTC. Translated: CASSSRTGAGYEQYF.